The 18 T cell receptor beta chains in this list originate from one sample, sequenced in a study of regulatory T cells in long-lasting Graves disease. With iRepertoire HTBI primers and Arm-PCR of CDR3 regions, TCR beta libraries were built. TCRdb redid the calling of the multiplex PCR reads with MiXCR, one entry per CDR3 protein. This sample has about 520,000 distinct CDR3 sequences, with around 12% found just once. Specified time point: newly diagnosed GD, antithyroid drugs for less than 3 months. Following extraction of RNA from PBMCs, that RNA was used to make the TCR library. These data were also reused for a study on T cells in Graves' hyperthyroidism and ophthalmopathy.

This specimen was peripheral blood mononuclear cells (PBMCs), taken at new diagnosis, from a patient treated with antithyroid drugs. Every receptor here comes from a woman aged 25 to 39 with Graves disease.

The V gene is TRBV7-3, the J gene TRBJ1-1; D call uncertain. Trimming left V 2 bases short and J 4 bases short, with 8 bases between. Germline CDR1 reads SGHTA; CDR2 reads FQGTGA. There are 13 residues in the CDR3. The CDR3 is CASSLYEGTEAFF. CDR3 bases: TGTGCCAGCAGCTTATACGAGGGCACTGAAGCTTTCTTT. The variable domain in full, with the rest retrieved from reference TRBV7-3 and TRBJ1-1, is GAGVSQTPSNKVTEKGKYVELRCDPISGHTALYWYRQSLGQGPEFLIYFQGTGAADDSGLPNDRFFAVRPEGSVSTLKIQRTERGDSAVYLCASSLYEGTEAFFGQGTRLTVV.

The chain joins TRBV11-3 to TRBJ1-1, with a weak D call TRBD1 (5 bases). Germline CDR1 SGHNT, CDR2 YENEEA. The CDR3 runs to 14 residues. The V gene lost 5 bases and the J gene lost 13 bases, with 23 bases spanning the gap. As DNA, the CDR3 is TGTGCCAGCAGCAGGGGAGGGGCATCCCCCGTGATTTTCTTT. This sequence encodes CASSRGGASPVIFF. Variable domain in full (rest from reference TRBV11-3 and TRBJ1-1): EAGVVQSPRYKIIEKKQPVAFWCNPISGHNTLYWYLQNLGQGPELLIRYENEEAVDDSQLPKDRFSAERLKGVDSTLKIQPAELGDSAVYLCASSRGGASPVIFFGQGTRLTVV.

This clonotype was counted ten times or more. A junction boundary mismatches the germline segment, possibly from a read error. CDR3 sequence: CANSLVPANYGYTF. Here the CDR3 DNA reads TGTGCCAACAGTTTAGTTCCCGCCAACTATGGCTACACCTTC. This chain links TRBV12-3 or TRBV12-4 with TRBJ1-2; D unclear. CDR3 length: 14 amino acids.

The V and J genes are TRBV3-1 and TRBJ2-1, with TRBD2 identical over 8 bases. V dropped 4 bases and J dropped 2; count of bases not matched to a gene: 7. This CDR3 spans 16 amino acids. The V gene's germline CDR1 is LGHDT and CDR2 YNNKEL (reference sequence). The CDR3 loop is CASSPTSDPPYNEQFF. For the CDR3, the DNA is TGTGCCAGCAGCCCGACTAGCGACCCCCCCTACAATGAGCAGTTCTTC.

This clonotype was counted many times. The chain links TRBV5-1 to TRBJ1-1, with 9 bases fitting TRBD1. The V gene end was trimmed by 4 bases and the J gene end by 0 bases; junction bases not matched to a gene: 7. The length of the CDR3 is 16 residues. Per the germline V gene, CDR1 is SGHRS and CDR2 is YFSETQ. In nucleotides, the CDR3 is TGCGCCAGCAGCCCCGGACAGGGGTCGATGAACACTGAAGCTTTCTTT. As protein: CASSPGQGSMNTEAFF.

This clonotype occurred many times. The chain uses TRBV28 and TRBJ1-2; D is unresolved. Germline loops: CDR1 MDHEN, CDR2 SYDVKM. Deletions cut 3 bases from V and 7 bases from J, with 9 bases between. The CDR3 extends over 12 amino acids. As DNA, the CDR3 is TGTGCCAGCAGTTTCTTTTCGAGTGGCTACACCTTC. Protein product: CASSFFSSGYTF.

V gene TRBV29-1 combines with J gene TRBJ2-1, with D possibly TRBD1 on 5 matching bases. Germline CDR1 SQVTM, CDR2 ANQGSEA. This CDR3 comprises 14 residues. V lost 4 bases and J 8 bases, leaving 18 bases between the germline ends. Here the CDR3 reads CSVAGRVRVHEQFF. In DNA form, the CDR3 reads TGCAGCGTTGCGGGCAGGGTGCGCGTCCATGAGCAGTTCTTC.

This clonotype was recorded at least ten times. The rearrangement uses TRBV11-3 and TRBJ1-1; no clear D gene. CDR1 and CDR2 from the germline V gene are SGHNT and YENEEA. Between the trimmed V and J ends, which lost 1 base and 5 bases, there was a span of 8 bases. The CDR3 sequence is 13 residues long. CDR3 in amino acids: CASSLVPTTEAFF. The CDR3 DNA is TGTGCCAGCAGCTTAGTCCCCACGACTGAAGCTTTCTTT.

In its sample, this clonotype was seen many times. The J gene is TRBJ2-3, the V gene TRBV11-3; the D gene is possibly TRBD2 (5 bases). This CDR3 spans 17 amino acids. The germline V gene encodes CDR1 SGHNT and CDR2 YENEEA. V was cut by 3 bases and J by 6 bases, with 22 bases left in between. CDR3 residues: CASSLGPVAEPGDTQYF. Written as DNA, the CDR3 is TGTGCCAGCAGCTTGGGTCCCGTTGCGGAACCGGGGGATACGCAGTATTTT.

This clonotype appeared many times. The chain uses TRBV19 and TRBJ1-5, with D perhaps TRBD1 (5 bases). Between the trimmed V and J ends, which lost 5 bases and 1 base, there was a span of 12 bases. The germline V gene has CDR1 LNHDA and CDR2 SQIVND (reference sequence). CDR3 length: 15 residues. CDR3 bases: TGTGCCAGTAGTGTGGGACGGCCGAGCAATCAGCCCCAGCATTTT. It translates to CASSVGRPSNQPQHF. Full variable domain (missing parts from reference TRBV19 and TRBJ1-5): DGGITQSPKYLFRKEGQNVTLSCEQNLNHDAMYWYRQDPGQGLRLIYYSQIVNDFQKGDIAEGYSVSREKKESFPLTVTSAQKNPTAFYLCASSVGRPSNQPQHFGDGTRLSIL.

This clonotype has ten or more counts. J is TRBJ1-1 and V is TRBV10-3; 7 nucleotides agree with TRBD1. V lost 2 bases and J lost 10; bases outside the gene matches: 16. The CDR3 is 16 residues long. Germline values: CDR1 ENHRY, CDR2 SYGVKD. CDR3 sequence: CAISESAGTAIMRAFF. DNA of the CDR3: TGTGCCATCAGTGAGAGTGCCGGGACAGCCATCATGAGAGCTTTCTTT.

This clonotype was counted many times. The rearrangement uses TRBV28 and TRBJ2-2; D perhaps matches TRBD1 (6 bases). Germline V CDR1 and CDR2: MDHEN, SYDVKM. The CDR3 loop spans 12 amino acids. V lost 6 bases to trimming and J lost 8 bases, with 10 bases between them. In DNA, the CDR3 is TGTGCCAGCAGCGACAGGTCTGGGGAGCTGTTTTTT. Translated, it gives CASSDRSGELFF.

In nucleotides, the CDR3 is TGTGCAGCGAAAACGGGGTCAGGGATGAACACTGAAGCTTTCTTT. Amino acid sequence: CAAKTGSGMNTEAFF. The chain couples TRBV6-1 to TRBJ1-1; a possible D gene is TRBD1 (5 bases). The length of the CDR3 is 15 residues. Germline V gene lookup returns CDR1 MNHNS and CDR2 SASEGT.

This clonotype was counted a few times. V usage is TRBV27 and J usage is TRBJ2-2; D gene ambiguous. Trimming removed 3 bases at V and 6 bases at J, with 8 bases between. The CDR3 has 13 amino acids. Germline-derived CDR1 and CDR2 are MNHEY and SMNVEV (reference sequence). The CDR3 protein is CASSLGSPGELFF. The CDR3 DNA follows: TGTGCCAGCAGTTTGGGGTCCCCCGGGGAGCTGTTTTTT.

The rearrangement links TRBV2 to TRBJ2-3, with 12 bases identical to TRBD2. The CDR3 runs 15 residues. V gave up 4 bases and J gave up 9 bases; unmatched junction bases: 8. Per germline, CDR1 SNHLY and CDR2 FYNNEI. The CDR3 sequence is CASSGASGRAWTQYF. The CDR3 DNA reads TGTGCCAGCAGTGGAGCTAGCGGGAGGGCATGGACGCAGTATTTT. The full variable domain, completed using reference TRBV2 and TRBJ2-3, is EPEVTQTPSHQVTQMGQEVILRCVPISNHLYFYWYRQILGQKVEFLVSFYNNEISEKSEIFDDQFSVERPDGSNFTLKIRSTKLEDSAMYFCASSGASGRAWTQYFGPGTRLTVL.

Details on this clonotype: This may arise from a read error, as a much more abundant clone is one base away. The CDR3 sequence: CASSFGGQGFTFF. DNA of the CDR3: TGTGCCAGCAGTTTCGGGGGGCAGGGGTTTACGTTCTTC. The gene calls are TRBV12-3 or TRBV12-4 and TRBJ2-1; tentatively, D is TRBD2 (7 bases). Trimming took off 3 bases at V and 15 bases at J, with 18 bases between the two ends. This CDR3 comprises 13 residues.

This clonotype was counted at least ten times. The gene calls are TRBV28 and TRBJ2-7; 7 bases agree with TRBD1. Per germline, CDR1 MDHEN and CDR2 SYDVKM. J was trimmed by 1 base and V by 4 bases; bases with no gene match: 1. This CDR3 has 13 amino acids. The DNA for the CDR3 is TGTGCCAGCAGTTCGGGACAGTCCTACGAGCAGTACTTC. This codes for CASSSGQSYEQYF.

Ten or more counts support this clonotype. The rearrangement uses TRBV12-3 or TRBV12-4 and TRBJ2-5; 7 bases match TRBD1. CDR3 length: 14 amino acids. V was clipped by 5 bases and J by 5 bases; unmatched bases: 8. The CDR3 loop reads CASSREGTAETQYF. The CDR3 DNA reads as TGTGCCAGCAGTCGAGAGGGGACAGCGGAGACCCAGTACTTC.